The 27 T cell receptor beta chains in this list originate from one sample, sequenced in a study. MiXCR, applied by TCRdb to the 5' RACE reads, yields one record per CDR3 protein. The table has about 62,000 distinct CDR3 sequences, around 30% seen once. Source material: tumor-infiltrating naive CD4+ T cells sorted from the breast tumor. Subset meaning: naive CD4+ T cells, CD4+CD45RA+CD25-. These receptors came from a female donor with breast cancer.

This clonotype was counted many times. The CDR3 region has the DNA TGTGCCAGCAGCCCGAGGATCGGGGAGCTGTTTTTT. Residues: CASSPRIGELFF. The J gene is TRBJ2-2, the V gene TRBV6-5; D not certain. This CDR3 has 12 residues. V gave up 6 bases and J gave up 7 bases, with 9 bases separating them. CDR1 and CDR2 (germline): MNHEY, SVGAGI.

This clonotype has at least ten counts. This chain uses TRBV7-3 with TRBJ1-1; weak D call: TRBD1 (5 bases). The CDR3 runs to 15 residues. The V gene's germline CDR1 is SGHTA and CDR2 FQGTGA. V was clipped by 5 bases and J by 0 bases, with 13 bases between them. In DNA form, the CDR3 reads TGTGCCAGCAGCCCCGTCGGGGGAATGAACACTGAAGCTTTCTTT. Residues: CASSPVGGMNTEAFF.

This clonotype was counted a few times. The CDR3 sequence: CASSSTRVDEQFF. CDR3 bases: TGTGCCAGCAGTTCCACAAGAGTCGATGAGCAGTTCTTC. The V and J genes are TRBV6-5 and TRBJ2-1; D remains ambiguous. The V gene lost 4 bases and the J gene lost 8 bases, with 12 bases spanning the gap. CDR1 is MNHEY, CDR2 SVGAGI, per germline. This CDR3 has 13 amino acids.

This clonotype occurred many times. This rearrangement joins TRBV12-3 or TRBV12-4 to TRBJ1-2; D is undetermined. The CDR3 totals 14 residues. V was clipped by 3 bases and J by 4 bases, with 12 bases between them. CDR3 loop: CASSFRGSAYGYTF. In DNA form, the CDR3 reads TGTGCCAGCAGTTTCCGGGGATCGGCCTATGGCTACACCTTC.

The sample holds a few counts of this clonotype. V usage is TRBV6-1 and J usage is TRBJ2-3; TRBD2 aligns across 13 bases. The CDR3 consists of 16 residues. The germline CDR1 and CDR2 sequences are MNHNS and SASEGT. Trimming at V came to 7 bases and at J to 4 bases, leaving 8 bases not matched to a gene. In nucleotides, the CDR3 is TGTGCCAGCACAACACTAGCGGGAGGGTTAGCAGATACGCAGTATTTT. Translation: CASTTLAGGLADTQYF.

The chain carries TRBV12-3 or TRBV12-4 and TRBJ2-3, with D possibly TRBD1 on 5 matching bases. Trimming removed 6 bases at V and 6 bases at J, with 10 bases between. This CDR3 is built from 12 residues. CDR3 nucleotides: TGTGCCAGCAGCCGGACACGGGATACGCAGTATTTT. Protein product: CASSRTRDTQYF.

The chain carries TRBV5-1 and TRBJ1-1, with a tentative D call TRBD1 (6 bases). V lost 4 bases and J 5 bases, leaving 18 bases between the germline ends. This CDR3 has 15 amino acids. CDR1 SGHRS and CDR2 YFSETQ come from the germline V gene. The CDR3: CASSPGAGAETEAFF. The DNA of the CDR3 is TGCGCCAGCAGCCCGGGCGCGGGGGCTGAAACTGAAGCTTTCTTT.

This clonotype came up many times. The chain has TRBV5-1 and TRBJ1-1; D is possibly TRBD1 (5 bases). This CDR3 contains 14 residues. Trimming pared 4 bases from V and 1 base from J, leaving 11 bases between. Germline V gives CDR1 SGHRS, CDR2 YFSETQ. The CDR3 region has the DNA TGCGCCAGCAGCCGTGGAACAGGGAACACTGAAGCTTTCTTT. Translated, it gives CASSRGTGNTEAFF.

CDR3 bases: TGTGCCAGCAGCTTTAGCGGTTACAATGAGCAGTTCTTC. Translation: CASSFSGYNEQFF. This sequence joins TRBV7-9 and TRBJ2-1; D is possibly TRBD2 (6 bases). V was pared by 3 bases and J by 4 bases, with 7 bases between. In germline, CDR1 is SEHNR, CDR2 FQNEAQ (reference sequence). This CDR3 is 13 amino acids long. Together with reference TRBV7-9 and TRBJ2-1, the CDR3 gives the full variable domain: DTGVSQNPRHKITKRGQNVTFRCDPISEHNRLYWYRQTLGQGPEFLTYFQNEAQLEKSRLLSDRFSAERPKGSFSTLEIQRTEQGDSAMYLCASSFSGYNEQFFGPGTRLTVL.

This sequence joins TRBV6-4 and TRBJ2-1; a possible D gene is TRBD2 (6 bases). The CDR3 contains 15 residues. Trimming took off 2 bases at V and 6 bases at J, with 14 bases between the two ends. CDR1 and CDR2 from the germline V gene are MRHNA and SNTAGT. CDR3 residues: CASSDLFGGFNEQFF. The CDR3 DNA is TGTGCCAGCAGTGACCTTTTCGGGGGATTCAATGAGCAGTTCTTC.

This clonotype was seen a handful of times. The genes are TRBV20-1 and TRBJ1-2; 9 bases align to TRBD1. Germline assignment: CDR1 DFQATT and CDR2 SNEGSKA (reference sequence). The junction had 9 bases not matched to a gene; V was cut back by 2 bases and J by 8 bases. The CDR3 runs 14 residues. The CDR3 DNA reads TGCAGTGCTAGAAGGGACAGGGAACCAGGGGGCTACACCTTC. Protein product: CSARRDREPGGYTF.

The chain couples TRBV20-1 to TRBJ1-1, with a weak D call TRBD1 (5 bases). The CDR3 is 16 amino acids. Germline V gene lookup returns CDR1 DFQATT and CDR2 SNEGSKA (reference sequence). Deletions cut 1 base from V and 2 bases from J, with 17 bases between. The CDR3 DNA reads TGCAGTGCTAGAGGCCTCTCTGACAGTCTAAACACTGAAGCTTTCTTT. This translates into CSARGLSDSLNTEAFF.

This clonotype occurred many times. The J gene is TRBJ1-2, the V gene TRBV9; 12 positions match TRBD1. This CDR3 region has 16 residues. CDR1 SGDLS and CDR2 YYNGEE come from the germline V gene. J lost 4 bases, V lost 1 base, and 5 bases had no gene match. As DNA, the CDR3 is TGTGCCAGCAGCGTATCGGGGACAGGGGGCGCCTATGGCTACACCTTC. This encodes CASSVSGTGGAYGYTF. Full variable domain (missing parts from reference TRBV9 and TRBJ1-2): DSGVTQTPKHLITATGQRVTLRCSPRSGDLSVYWYQQSLDQGLQFLIQYYNGEERAKGNILERFSAQQFPDLHSELNLSSLELGDSALYFCASSVSGTGGAYGYTFGSGTRLTVV.

The chain recombines TRBV3-1 with TRBJ2-5; no reliable D call. CDR3 length: 12 amino acids. V lost 3 bases and J lost 4, with 6 bases in between. CDR1 and CDR2 from the germline V gene are LGHDT and YNNKEL (reference sequence). The CDR3 DNA reads as TGTGCCAGCAGCCAGTGGGGAGAGACCCAGTACTTC. It encodes CASSQWGETQYF.

This clonotype appeared a few times. J is TRBJ1-1 and V is TRBV5-1; possible D gene TRBD1, 6 bases. The germline gives CDR1 SGHRS, CDR2 YFSETQ. Trimming took off 4 bases at V and 1 base at J, with 11 bases between the two ends. This CDR3 has 14 amino acids. CDR3: CASSVIQGNTEAFF. CDR3 in DNA: TGCGCCAGCAGCGTAATACAGGGGAACACTGAAGCTTTCTTT.

This chain joins TRBV4-2 and TRBJ2-7; 7 nucleotides align to TRBD1. The CDR3 contains 15 residues. Germline V gives CDR1 LGHNA, CDR2 YNFKEQ. V was clipped by 0 bases and J by 6 bases; unmatched bases: 8. The CDR3 DNA reads TGTGCCAGCAGCCAAGAGACAGGGTTGGGCGGCGAGCAGTACTTC. The encoded protein is CASSQETGLGGEQYF.

J is TRBJ2-5 and V is TRBV5-5; 14 nucleotides align to TRBD2. Trimming at V came to 5 bases and at J to 5 bases, leaving 14 bases not matched to a gene. CDR3 size: 18 residues. From germline, CDR1 is SGHKS and CDR2 YYEKEE (reference sequence). The CDR3 region has the DNA TGTGCCAGCAGGGGAGGGACTAGCGGGAGTCCCGGGGGGGAGACCCAGTACTTC. Protein product: CASRGGTSGSPGGETQYF.

This clonotype came up many times. The gene calls are TRBV5-1 and TRBJ1-2; D gene uncertain. Germline V lookup: CDR1 SGHRS, CDR2 YFSETQ. V was shortened by 4 bases and J by 2 bases, with 12 bases between the two germline ends. CDR3 size: 14 residues. CDR3: CASSPTSGNYGYTF. In DNA form, the CDR3 reads TGCGCCAGCAGCCCCACGAGTGGGAACTATGGCTACACCTTC.

This clonotype was seen more than once but under ten times. The chain uses TRBV4-1 and TRBJ1-6; maybe TRBD1 (6 bases). Germline V gene data show CDR1 as MGHRA and CDR2 as YSYEKL. Trimming left V 0 bases short and J 10 bases short, with 16 bases between. This CDR3 is built from 16 residues. The CDR3 region has the DNA TGCGCCAGCAGCCAAGAACCCCCGGGGGCAGAATCACCCCTCCACTTT. This codes for CASSQEPPGAESPLHF.

The chain carries TRBV5-5 and TRBJ2-7, with TRBD1 matching 8 bases. With V trimmed by 1 base and J by 7 bases, 13 bases remained unmatched. The V gene's germline CDR1 is SGHKS and CDR2 YYEKEE (reference sequence). The CDR3 loop spans 16 amino acids. CDR3 region: CASSLLFWAGGLEQYF. Written as DNA, the CDR3 is TGTGCCAGCAGCTTGCTGTTTTGGGCAGGGGGCTTAGAGCAGTACTTC. The full variable domain, rest sourced from reference TRBV5-5 and TRBJ2-7, is DAGVTQSPTHLIKTRGQQVTLRCSPISGHKSVSWYQQVLGQGPQFIFQYYEKEERGRGNFPDRFSARQFPNYSSELNVNALLLGDSALYLCASSLLFWAGGLEQYFGPGTRLTVT.

V and J are TRBV7-8 and TRBJ1-6; unclear D gene. Trimming pared 1 base from V and 5 bases from J, leaving 12 bases between. From germline, CDR1 is SGHVS and CDR2 FQNEAQ. The CDR3 covers 16 residues. Written as DNA, the CDR3 is TGTGCCAGCAGCTTAGAGCGTATGGAAAATAATTCACCCCTCCACTTT. Its translation: CASSLERMENNSPLHF.

A single count supports this clonotype. This CDR3 is missing its conserved last phenylalanine or tryptophan, likely due to a read error. V and J are TRBV7-3 and TRBJ2-1; D uncertain. Looked up from germline, CDR1 is SGHTA and CDR2 is FQGTGA. The V end was cut by 1 base, the J end by 5 bases, with 6 bases between. The CDR3 covers 13 residues. The CDR3 sequence is CASSLNGNNEQFY. The DNA of the CDR3 is TGTGCCAGCAGCTTAAATGGGAACAATGAGCAGTTCTAC.

This sequence joins TRBV5-1 and TRBJ2-2; 8 bases are shared with TRBD1. Germline-derived CDR1 and CDR2 are SGHRS and YFSETQ. The V and J ends lost 5 bases and 2 bases, in that order; junction bases with no gene match: 8. The CDR3 has 16 amino acids. In nucleotides, the CDR3 is TGCGCCAGCAGTCATAGGACAGGGAGTAACACCGGGGAGCTGTTTTTT. Protein: CASSHRTGSNTGELFF.

This clonotype was recorded many times. V is TRBV20-1 and J is TRBJ2-3, with TRBD2 identical over 8 bases. From germline, CDR1 is DFQATT and CDR2 SNEGSKA (reference sequence). Trimming at V came to 6 bases and at J to 2 bases, leaving 13 bases not matched to a gene. The CDR3 has 16 amino acids. In DNA form, the CDR3 reads TGCAGTGCCAGGGCCTTTAGCGGGGCGACCACAGATACGCAGTATTTT. Translated, it gives CSARAFSGATTDTQYF.

The V and J genes are TRBV6-1 and TRBJ2-7; D unclear. This CDR3 region has 12 residues. Trimming cost V 2 bases and J 5 bases, with 7 bases left between them. Germline CDR1 MNHNS, CDR2 SASEGT. The CDR3 bases are TGTGCCAGCAGTGAAATTGGGAACGAGCAGTACTTC. Amino acids: CASSEIGNEQYF.

A few counts support this clonotype. V and J are TRBV6-2 or TRBV6-3 and TRBJ2-3; D perhaps matches TRBD2 (6 bases). The CDR3 runs to 19 residues. CDR1 MNHEY and CDR2 SVGEGT come from the germline V gene. V was pared by 0 bases and J by 2 bases, with 21 bases between. This CDR3 reads CASSYSPGYSGSYTDTQYF. In DNA, the CDR3 is TGTGCCAGCAGTTACTCCCCAGGGTATAGCGGAAGCTACACAGATACGCAGTATTTT.

About this clonotype itself: With a much larger clone just one base away, this may be a read error. The chain employs TRBV28 and TRBJ1-2, with D possibly TRBD1 on 5 matching bases. V was shortened by 5 bases and J by 7 bases, with 17 bases between the two germline ends. Germline V gene sequence: CDR1 MDHEN, CDR2 SYDVKM. The CDR3 consists of 14 residues. CDR3 DNA: TGTGCCAGCAGTGTTAGCGTCCGGGACGGTGGCTACACCTTC. This codes for CASSVSVRDGGYTF.